These T cell receptor beta chains were read from a single sample in a study of blood T cell repertoires in COVID-19. Sequencing used immunoSEQ multiplex PCR; TCRdb keeps in-frame clones, though not all of them. The sample contains more than 150,000 clones, around 86% of which appear only once. Input material: peripheral blood. The receptor source for this set is a man between 35 and 55 years old with acute or convalescent COVID-19. CDR3s include the opening cysteine and the closing phenylalanine or tryptophan. The D gene is left open where the match is weak. Clone size is not always given. Where it is, it says once, few, many or a class for expanded clones.

CSATQYNEQFF | TGCAGTGCTACGCAGTACAATGAGCAGTTCTTC | NA | NA | TRBJ2-1 | TRBV20-1
CASSSRVAGGYTQYF | TGTGCCAGCAGCTCGCGGGTAGCGGGGGGTTATACGCAGTATTTT | TRBD2 | few | TRBJ2-3 | TRBV5-6
CATGLARTGELFF | TGTGCCACCGGACTAGCGCGCACCGGGGAGCTGTTTTTT | TRBD2 | NA | TRBJ2-2 | TRBV2
CASRGGNFGNEKLFF | TGTGCCAGCAGGGGGGGAAATTTCGGTAACGAAAAACTGTTTTTT | NA | few | TRBJ1-4 | TRBV6-5
CASSLGVAGAKETQYF | TGTGCCAGCAGCTTAGGGGTAGCGGGGGCCAAAGAGACCCAGTACTTC | TRBD2 | NA | TRBJ2-5 | TRBV7-2
CASSVAPVGDTEAFF | TGTGCCAGCAGCGTAGCCCCAGTAGGGGACACTGAAGCTTTCTTT | NA | NA | TRBJ1-1 | TRBV9
CASSLVGAGGTDTQYF | TGTGCCAGCAGCTTAGTGGGGGCCGGGGGCACAGATACGCAGTATTTT | NA | NA | TRBJ2-3 | TRBV7-3
CASSLSTYEQYF | TGTGCCAGCAGCTTGTCTACCTACGAGCAGTACTTC | NA | once | TRBJ2-7 | TRBV7-2
CASSLGDRASRGYTF | TGTGCCAGCAGCTTGGGGGACAGGGCGTCGCGGGGCTACACCTTC | TRBD1 | NA | TRBJ1-2 | TRBV5-6
CSAPAGELFF | TGCAGTGCCCCCGCCGGGGAGCTGTTTTTT | NA | once | TRBJ2-2 | TRBV20-1
CASSPDRARSYEQYF | TGTGCCAGCAGTCCAGACAGGGCACGGTCCTACGAGCAGTACTTC | TRBD1 | NA | TRBJ2-7 | TRBV11-3
CASSYPAGGGEKLFF | TGTGCCAGCAGTTACCCCGCGGGGGGGGGCGAAAAACTGTTTTTT | NA | once | TRBJ1-4 | TRBV6-6
CAVLVRGPYNSPLHF | TGTGCCGTCCTCGTTAGGGGGCCTTATAATTCACCCCTCCACTTT | TRBD1 | NA | TRBJ1-6 | TRBV6-5
CASILQGGGGNTIYF | TGTGCCAGCATTCTCCAGGGTGGTGGGGGAAACACCATATATTTT | NA | NA | TRBJ1-3 | TRBV6-5
CASSFWEDTEAFF | TGTGCCAGCAGTTTTTGGGAGGACACTGAAGCTTTCTTT | NA | NA | TRBJ1-1 | TRBV27
CASSAGQGRFTGELFF | TGCGCCAGCAGCGCCGGACAGGGTCGGTTCACCGGGGAGCTGTTTTTT | TRBD1 | NA | TRBJ2-2 | TRBV5-1
CASSSLAGVTGELFF | TGTGCCAGCAGTTCCTTGGCAGGGGTTACCGGGGAGCTGTTTTTT | NA | NA | TRBJ2-2 | TRBV6-5
CASSDPRGPRNIQYF | TGCGCCAGCAGCGACCCCAGGGGGCCCCGCAACATTCAGTACTTC | TRBD1 | NA | TRBJ2-4 | TRBV5-1
CASSFPVHGYTF | TGTGCCAGCAGTTTTCCCGTCCATGGCTACACCTTC | NA | NA | TRBJ1-2 | TRBV28
CASSFRLAGGYSEQYF | TGTGCCAGCAGCTTCCGACTAGCGGGGGGGTATAGCGAGCAGTACTTC | TRBD2 | NA | TRBJ2-7 | TRBV27
CASSLRDSQETQYF | TGTGCCAGCAGCCTCCGGGACTCCCAAGAGACCCAGTACTTC | NA | NA | TRBJ2-5 | TRBV5-8
CASSLTVGGYTF | TGTGCCAGCAGCCTCACCGTCGGTGGCTACACCTTC | NA | NA | TRBJ1-2 | TRBV7-2
CASSLPDSSGANVLTF | TGTGCCAGCAGCTTACCGGACAGTTCTGGGGCCAACGTCCTGACTTTC | NA | NA | TRBJ2-6 | TRBV7-9
CASSILKQGYNEQFF | TGTGCCAGTAGTATTCTAAAGCAGGGGTACAATGAGCAGTTCTTC | NA | NA | TRBJ2-1 | TRBV19
CASSLTPDRGAFF | TGTGCCAGCAGTCTGACCCCGGACAGGGGAGCTTTCTTT | TRBD1 | NA | TRBJ1-1 | TRBV6-5
CASNKGRGTEAFF | TGTGCCAGCAACAAGGGGCGGGGCACTGAAGCTTTCTTT | NA | few | TRBJ1-1 | TRBV2
CARRQTPGGSYEQYF | TGTGCCCGCAGACAGACTCCCGGGGGGTCCTACGAGCAGTACTTC | TRBD2 | NA | TRBJ2-7 | TRBV6-5
CASTRPGNEQFF | TGTGCCAGCACCCGGCCGGGGAATGAGCAGTTCTTC | NA | NA | TRBJ2-1 | TRBV27
CASSQEDGTGGRYGYTF | TGTGCCAGCAGCCAAGAGGATGGGACAGGGGGCCGGTATGGCTACACCTTC | TRBD1 | NA | TRBJ1-2 | TRBV4-2
CASSETGGWQPQHF | TGTGCCAGTAGTGAAACAGGGGGCTGGCAGCCCCAGCATTTT | TRBD1 | NA | TRBJ1-5 | TRBV19
CASSWLGLAGSPRTDTQYF | TGTGCCAGCAGCTGGTTGGGACTAGCGGGGAGTCCTCGCACAGATACGCAGTATTTT | TRBD2 | NA | TRBJ2-3 | TRBV6-2/TRBV6-3
CASSQDRDRGINYGYTF | TGCGCCAGCAGCCAAGATCGGGACAGGGGGATTAACTATGGCTACACCTTC | TRBD1 | NA | TRBJ1-2 | TRBV4-1
CASSEQGRTEAFF | TGTGCCAGCAGTGAACAGGGGCGGACTGAAGCTTTCTTT | NA | NA | TRBJ1-1 | TRBV2
CASSLTGATNQPQHF | TGTGCCAGCAGTTTGACAGGGGCTACCAATCAGCCCCAGCATTTT | TRBD1 | NA | TRBJ1-5 | TRBV27
CASTPGGGGRPGANVLTF | TGTGCCAGCACTCCGGGGGGTGGTGGACGTCCTGGGGCCAACGTCCTGACTTTC | TRBD2 | NA | TRBJ2-6 | TRBV9
CASNTVPRGNYGYTF | TGCGCCAGCAACACCGTGCCTCGGGGTAACTATGGCTACACCTTC | NA | NA | TRBJ1-2 | TRBV5-1
CASSHPTGWSEKLFF | TGTGCCAGCAGTCATCCAACAGGGTGGAGTGAAAAACTGTTTTTT | NA | NA | TRBJ1-4 | TRBV6-2/TRBV6-3
CASSWSTGNTEAFF | TGCGCCAGCAGCTGGAGTACAGGGAACACTGAAGCTTTCTTT | NA | NA | TRBJ1-1 | TRBV5-1
CASSQEPNSNQPQHF | TGCGCCAGCAGCCAAGAGCCTAATAGCAATCAGCCCCAGCATTTT | NA | NA | TRBJ1-5 | TRBV4-3
CSVDLEVSSTDTQYF | TGCAGCGTTGATCTCGAGGTTTCGAGCACAGATACGCAGTATTTT | NA | NA | TRBJ2-3 | TRBV29-1
CASRTSGGSYEQYF | TGTGCCAGCAGGACTAGCGGGGGGTCTTACGAGCAGTACTTC | TRBD2 | NA | TRBJ2-7 | TRBV7-2
CAWARGQGFTDTQYF | TGTGCCTGGGCCCGTGGACAGGGTTTCACAGATACGCAGTATTTT | TRBD1 | NA | TRBJ2-3 | TRBV30
CASSLWGSTGGETQYF | TGTGCCAGCAGTTTATGGGGATCGACAGGTGGGGAGACCCAGTACTTC | NA | NA | TRBJ2-5 | TRBV28
CASSVVAGTPSGNTIYF | TGTGCCAGCAGCGTAGTCGCGGGGACCCCCTCTGGAAACACCATATATTTT | NA | NA | TRBJ1-3 | TRBV9
CAWSVRGGGGYTF | TGTGCCTGGAGTGTGCGGGGAGGTGGCGGCTACACCTTC | NA | NA | TRBJ1-2 | TRBV30
CASRDGEVRGYTF | TGTGCCAGCAGAGACGGGGAGGTCCGTGGCTACACCTTC | NA | NA | TRBJ1-2 | TRBV6-6
CASSLRDRGQGTYEQYF | TGTGCCAGCAGCTTAAGGGATCGCGGACAGGGGACCTACGAGCAGTACTTC | TRBD1 | NA | TRBJ2-7 | TRBV7-2
CATSRGRGGGYGYTF | TGTGCCACCAGCAGAGGAAGGGGGGGCGGGTATGGCTACACCTTC | NA | NA | TRBJ1-2 | TRBV15
CASKWGGPTGELFF | TGTGCCAGCAAGTGGGGGGGGCCCACCGGGGAGCTGTTTTTT | NA | NA | TRBJ2-2 | TRBV6-5
CASRWTSNTGELFF | TGTGCCAGCAGATGGACATCGAACACCGGGGAGCTGTTTTTT | NA | NA | TRBJ2-2 | TRBV5-4
CASRVGQGATGELFF | TGCGCCAGCAGAGTAGGACAGGGGGCTACCGGGGAGCTGTTTTTT | TRBD1 | NA | TRBJ2-2 | TRBV5-1
CASSPQGIDGYTF | TGCGCCAGCAGCCCACAGGGGATCGATGGCTACACCTTC | TRBD1 | NA | TRBJ1-2 | TRBV5-1
CASSLGRDRVLDTEAFF | TGTGCCAGCAGCTTGGGACGGGACAGGGTATTAGATACTGAAGCTTTCTTT | TRBD1 | NA | TRBJ1-1 | TRBV5-5
CASSRDRNTEAFF | TGTGCCAGCAGCCGTGATAGAAACACTGAAGCTTTCTTT | NA | NA | TRBJ1-1 | TRBV5-4
CASSFRGQLVEQYF | TGTGCCAGCAGTTTCCGGGGACAGCTCGTCGAGCAGTACTTC | TRBD1 | NA | TRBJ2-7 | TRBV28